The T cell receptor (beta chain) described here comes from a study of read filtering for tumor transcriptome and immune sequencing. The table lists this clonotype with many counts. Its antigen is as yet unknown. Trimming stripped 4 bases from V and 4 bases from J, with 17 bases between. This CDR3 comprises 15 residues. Germline V lookup: CDR1 SGHAT, CDR2 FQNNGV. From approximately 400 ng of RNA, a library with molecular barcoded alpha/delta and beta/gamma adaptors was made. One entry per CDR3 protein results from TCRdb running MiXCR on the reads. The data contain almost 40,000 distinct CDR3 sequences, 12% to 15% of them seen just once; the ten biggest clones take up roughly 18%. The study's findings and limits: IR-seq and RNA-seq agreed better without single-read clonotypes.

What was sequenced was a population of CD138-negative cells sorted from bone marrow. This chain links TRBV11-2 with TRBJ2-7; D perhaps matches TRBD1 (6 bases). The source is a donor over 35 with multiple myeloma. CDR3 DNA: TGTGCCAGCAGCTCGGACAGAACTACCTTATACGAGCAGTACTTC. Translating gives CASSSDRTTLYEQYF. Together with reference TRBV11-2 and TRBJ2-7, the CDR3 gives the full variable domain: EAGVAQSPRYKIIEKRQSVAFWCNPISGHATLYWYQQILGQGPKLLIQFQNNGVVDDSQLPKDRFSAERLKGVDSTLKIQPAKLEDSAVYLCASSSDRTTLYEQYFGPGTRLTVT.